This entry describes one T cell receptor beta chain. Its specificity is not known. A much larger clone differs by one base, so this may be a read error. The record originates from a study of glioma-infiltrating T cells. Findings of the study overall: Tissue-blood divergence was below expectation in non-neoplastic patients, above in gliomas. Very few CDR3 sequences were shared between tissue and blood.

The CDR3 is made up of 10 amino acids. In germline, CDR1 is LGHNA, CDR2 YSLEER. V shed 0 bases and J shed 14 bases, with 6 bases lying between them. Using RNA template, CDR3s of TCR alpha and beta were amplified with iRepertoire arm-PCR. Input was roughly 85-400 ng of tissue mRNA or PBMC total RNA. A single record per CDR3 protein comes from TCRdb applying MiXCR to the multiplex PCR reads. The sample holds around 190,000 distinct CDR3 sequences, roughly 32% seen once. Sequencing input: glioma tissue, nonneoplastic brain tissue, or PBMCs (not recorded which). V gene TRBV4-3 combines with J gene TRBJ2-3; D not certain. The sequence derives from a human donor with low-grade glioma or glioblastoma, undergoing nonglioma brain surgery, or in good health (not recorded which). The CDR3: CASSQDLWYF. The CDR3 nucleotides read TGCGCCAGCAGCCAAGACCTGTGGTATTTT.